The 30 T cell receptor beta chains in this list originate from one sample, sequenced in a study of cytomegalovirus exposure and HLA in healthy donors. The PCR employed 60 Vbeta primers together with 13 Jbeta primers. TCRdb's table, derived via immunoSEQ multiplex PCR, lists solely in-frame clones and lacks some. The sample has some 160,000 clones; roughly 68% are singletons. Sequencing was performed on PBMCs. The receptors stem from a man in his 60s in good health and CMV-seronegative.

The V gene is TRBV27, the J gene TRBJ2-7; 10 positions agree with TRBD1. The germline V gene has CDR1 MNHEY and CDR2 SMNVEV (reference sequence). The CDR3 length is 13 residues. Trimming took 6 bases from V and 6 from J; bases not matched to a gene: 5. This CDR3 reads CASSKGDRGEQYF. CDR3 sequence (DNA): TGTGCCAGCAGCAAAGGGGACAGGGGCGAGCAGTACTTC.

The chain is built from TRBV19 and TRBJ1-5; 9 bases are a match to TRBD1. Germline CDR1 reads LNHDA; CDR2 reads SQIVND (reference sequence). This CDR3 is built from 14 residues. The trim removed 6 bases at V and 6 bases at J, leaving 6 bases unmatched. Here the CDR3 DNA reads TGTGCCAGTAGACCCGGGACAGGGCGTCAGCCCCAGCATTTT. The encoded protein is CASRPGTGRQPQHF.

This clone turned up a few times. The gene calls are TRBV5-1 and TRBJ2-5, with 9 bases aligning to TRBD2. CDR3 size: 14 residues. CDR1 and CDR2 (germline): SGHRS, YFSETQ. Unmatched junction bases numbered 5, after V lost 6 bases and J lost 2 bases. The CDR3 reads CASTLAGVQETQYF. The CDR3, as DNA: TGCGCCAGCACCTTAGCGGGAGTACAAGAGACCCAGTACTTC. Complete variable domain (other parts from reference TRBV5-1 and TRBJ2-5): KAGVTQTPRYLIKTRGQQVTLSCSPISGHRSVSWYQQTPGQGLQFLFEYFSETQRNKGNFPGRFSGRQFSNSRSEMNVSTLELGDSALYLCASTLAGVQETQYFGPGTRLLVL.

The chain is built from TRBV7-9 and TRBJ1-3; 7 nucleotides match TRBD1. Germline V gives CDR1 SEHNR, CDR2 FQNEAQ (reference sequence). The length of the CDR3 is 16 residues. Germline trimming cut 1 base from V and 0 bases from J; bases unmatched to any gene: 3. CDR3 bases: TGTGCCAGCAGCTTAGACCCAGGGGGCTCTGGAAACACCATATATTTT. This codes for CASSLDPGGSGNTIYF.

This clone was observed a handful of times. The chain carries TRBV7-2 and TRBJ1-5, with a possible D match to TRBD1 (5 bases). The V gene's germline CDR1 is SGHTA and CDR2 FQGNSA. The ends were cut back, 5 bases at V and 15 bases at J, with 20 bases in the middle. There are 13 residues in the CDR3. CDR3 nucleotides: TGTGCCAGCAGCCCACGCCGCGACAGCCCTTGGCATTTT. Amino acid sequence: CASSPRRDSPWHF.

The chain links TRBV27 to TRBJ1-4, with a possible D match to TRBD1 (6 bases). The CDR3 has 16 residues. Trimming took 8 bases from V and 4 from J, leaving 20 bases between them. Germline V gene data show CDR1 as MNHEY and CDR2 as SMNVEV (reference sequence). The CDR3 coding sequence is TGTGCCAGCGGCGACAGGAGACCACCTCTTAATGAAAAACTGTTTTTT. Protein sequence: CASGDRRPPLNEKLFF.

The rearrangement links TRBV9 to TRBJ1-1; 11 bases agree with TRBD1. This CDR3 comprises 17 residues. Germline V gene lookup returns CDR1 SGDLS and CDR2 YYNGEE. The ends lost 3 bases at V and 3 bases at J; junction bases unmatched: 10. This CDR3 reads CASSGGPTGQGDTEAFF. CDR3 DNA: TGTGCCAGCAGCGGAGGCCCCACGGGACAGGGGGACACTGAAGCTTTCTTT.

This chain joins TRBV29-1 and TRBJ1-1; D unclear. The germline CDR1 and CDR2 sequences are SQVTM and ANQGSEA. V lost 3 bases, J lost 1 base, and 9 bases lay in between. The CDR3 is made up of 13 amino acids. This CDR3 is CSVDVARNTEAFF. CDR3 DNA sequence: TGCAGCGTTGATGTGGCCAGGAACACTGAAGCTTTCTTT.

This clone was observed once. J is TRBJ1-1 and V is TRBV14; D might be TRBD1 (6 bases). Between the trimmed V and J ends, which lost 3 bases and 1 base, there was a span of 12 bases. The germline V gene has CDR1 SGHDN and CDR2 FVKESK. This CDR3 comprises 15 residues. Here the CDR3 reads CASSQEQGPNTEAFF. The CDR3 DNA follows: TGTGCCAGCAGCCAGGAACAGGGTCCGAACACTGAAGCTTTCTTT.

The table lists this clone with a few counts. The chain has TRBV19 and TRBJ1-4; 7 bases are a match to TRBD1. V shed 3 bases, J shed 5 bases, and the junction held 6 bases outside the gene matches. Per the germline V gene, CDR1 is LNHDA and CDR2 is SQIVND (reference sequence). The CDR3 is 15 residues long. As DNA, the CDR3 is TGTGCCAGTAGTATTACCGGGACAGAGAATGAAAAACTGTTTTTT. Protein sequence: CASSITGTENEKLFF.

The table lists this clone with a few counts. V is TRBV19 and J is TRBJ1-5, with 10 nucleotides matching TRBD1. V was pared by 6 bases and J by 3 bases, with 8 bases of the junction left unmatched. This CDR3 is 16 amino acids long. Germline V gene lookup returns CDR1 LNHDA and CDR2 SQIVND (reference sequence). CDR3 residues: CASRGRTGGDNQPQHF. The CDR3 DNA reads as TGTGCCAGTAGGGGGAGGACAGGGGGTGACAATCAGCCCCAGCATTTT.

The chain joins TRBV18 to TRBJ2-3, with TRBD2 identical over 13 bases. V lost 6 bases, J lost 5 bases, and 8 bases stayed unmatched. The CDR3 contains 16 residues. Germline V CDR1 and CDR2: KGHSH, LQKENI. In nucleotides, the CDR3 is TGTGCCAGCTCCCAAGGACTAGCGGGAGCAGAAGATACGCAGTATTTT. As protein: CASSQGLAGAEDTQYF.

The chain has TRBV27 and TRBJ2-7; 8 nucleotides line up with TRBD2. This CDR3 spans 15 amino acids. The V gene's germline CDR1 is MNHEY and CDR2 SMNVEV (reference sequence). V dropped 0 bases and J dropped 0; count of bases not matched to a gene: 1. The CDR3 DNA reads as TGTGCCAGCAGTTTATCAGCGGGAGTCTCCTACGAGCAGTACTTC. Its translation is CASSLSAGVSYEQYF.

The chain carries TRBV28 and TRBJ2-5, with 7 bases matching TRBD2. Trimming cost V 5 bases and J 3 bases; bases outside gene matches: 12. The CDR3 covers 16 residues. Germline V gene data show CDR1 as MDHEN and CDR2 as SYDVKM. CDR3 protein: CASSGRSSGSEETQYF. The CDR3 nucleotides are TGTGCCAGCAGTGGTCGCTCTAGCGGAAGCGAAGAGACCCAGTACTTC.

The J gene is TRBJ1-3, the V gene TRBV6-6; TRBD1 aligns across 10 bases. The CDR3 is 15 amino acids. Unmatched junction bases numbered 4, after V lost 5 bases and J lost 3 bases. The germline V gene encodes CDR1 MNHNY and CDR2 SVGAGI (reference sequence). This CDR3 reads CASSPDRGGGNTIYF. The CDR3 DNA reads TGTGCCAGCAGTCCGGACAGGGGGGGTGGAAACACCATATATTTT.

CDR3 in DNA: TGTGCCAGCAGTGGGACTAGCGGCTACCAAGAGACCCAGTACTTC. It yields the protein CASSGTSGYQETQYF. This rearrangement joins TRBV2 to TRBJ2-5; 10 bases match TRBD2. This CDR3 region has 15 residues. The germline V gene has CDR1 SNHLY and CDR2 FYNNEI. V lost 4 bases, J lost 0 bases, and 2 bases stayed unmatched.

The chain combines TRBV27 with TRBJ1-5; maybe TRBD1 (5 bases). Germline V gives CDR1 MNHEY, CDR2 SMNVEV (reference sequence). Deletions cut 6 bases from V and 7 bases from J, with 10 bases between. This CDR3 region has 12 residues. CDR3 sequence (DNA): TGTGCCAGCAGGGCTTCAGGGCAGCCCCAGCATTTT. Translation gives CASRASGQPQHF.

The V gene is TRBV10-3, the J gene TRBJ1-1; TRBD1 aligns across 7 bases. Per the germline V gene, CDR1 is ENHRY and CDR2 is SYGVKD. The CDR3 covers 14 residues. V was clipped by 6 bases and J by 1 base; unmatched bases: 5. The CDR3 coding sequence is TGTGCCATCAGGAACGGACAGGCGAACACTGAAGCTTTCTTT. Its translation is CAIRNGQANTEAFF.

V is TRBV7-2 and J is TRBJ2-2; weak D call: TRBD1 (7 bases). The ends were cut back, 3 bases at V and 3 bases at J, with 11 bases in the middle. The CDR3 is 15 amino acids. Germline V gives CDR1 SGHTA, CDR2 FQGNSA. The CDR3 DNA is TGTGCCAGCAGCTTCAGGGGGGCTGACACCGGGGAGCTGTTTTTT. Translated: CASSFRGADTGELFF.

This clone was seen a handful of times. J is TRBJ2-7 and V is TRBV6-6, with D possibly TRBD2 on 6 matching bases. The CDR3 consists of 14 residues. Germline V gene sequence: CDR1 MNHNY, CDR2 SVGAGI (reference sequence). V lost 0 bases and J 3 bases, leaving 9 bases between the germline ends. As DNA, the CDR3 is TGTGCCAGCAGTTACTCGACTAGAGACTACGAGCAGTACTTC. As protein: CASSYSTRDYEQYF.

The chain uses TRBV4-2 and TRBJ2-7; 8 nucleotides match TRBD1. Looked up from germline, CDR1 is LGHNA and CDR2 is YNFKEQ. The J segment lost 2 bases and the V segment lost 2 bases, leaving 11 bases of the junction unmatched. This CDR3 has 17 residues. CDR3 DNA: TGTGCCAGCAGCCAACCTATCGGACAGGGACTCGCCTACGAGCAGTACTTC. This translates into CASSQPIGQGLAYEQYF.

CDR3 residues: CASSILVGAYEQYF. CDR3 coding DNA: TGTGCCAGTAGTATATTGGTCGGGGCCTACGAGCAGTACTTC. The V call is TRBV19, the J call TRBJ2-7, with D perhaps matching TRBD2 (5 bases). Trimming pared 2 bases from V and 2 bases from J, leaving 10 bases between. Germline CDR1 is LNHDA and CDR2 is SQIVND (reference sequence). The CDR3 runs to 14 residues.

This clone was detected once. The chain carries TRBV15 and TRBJ2-6; TRBD1 matches 10 bases. The CDR3 covers 21 residues. The V gene's germline CDR1 is LNHNV and CDR2 YYDKDF (reference sequence). The junction had 13 bases not matched to a gene; V was cut back by 0 bases and J by 2 bases. CDR3 nucleotide sequence: TGTGCCACCAGCAGAGATCCACGACCGGGGACAGGGGTCCCTGGGGCCAACGTCCTGACTTTC. Amino acid sequence: CATSRDPRPGTGVPGANVLTF.

The rearrangement joins TRBV9 to TRBJ2-2, with TRBD2 matching 7 bases. The CDR3 consists of 16 residues. V lost 1 base, J lost 5 bases, and 8 bases stayed unmatched. CDR1 is SGDLS, CDR2 YYNGEE, per germline. In nucleotides, the CDR3 is TGTGCCAGCAGCGTATTTGTAGCGGGTAGGACCGGGGAGCTGTTTTTT. This encodes CASSVFVAGRTGELFF.

V and J are TRBV5-1 and TRBJ2-1; TRBD2 aligns across 8 bases. Germline trimming cut 3 bases from V and 3 bases from J; bases unmatched to any gene: 8. Germline CDR1 reads SGHRS; CDR2 reads YFSETQ. The CDR3 sequence is 16 residues long. The CDR3 sequence is CASSYRSGRGYNEQFF. As DNA, the CDR3 is TGCGCCAGCAGCTACCGAAGCGGGAGAGGCTACAATGAGCAGTTCTTC.

The rearrangement joins TRBV9 to TRBJ1-2, with 10 bases that match TRBD1. The germline gives CDR1 SGDLS, CDR2 YYNGEE. The V gene end was trimmed by 3 bases and the J gene end by 5 bases; junction bases not matched to a gene: 4. The CDR3 has 14 residues. CDR3 amino acids: CASSGQGAAYGYTF. Here the CDR3 DNA reads TGTGCCAGCAGCGGACAGGGGGCCGCTTATGGCTACACCTTC.

This clone appeared a single time. J is TRBJ2-2 and V is TRBV10-2, with no clear D. CDR3 length: 13 amino acids. The V and J ends lost 4 bases and 7 bases respectively, with 10 bases between them. The germline CDR1 and CDR2 sequences are WSHSY and SAAADI. The DNA of the CDR3 is TGCGCCAGCAGTGCGACGGGTAGCGGGGAGCTGTTTTTT. Amino acid sequence: CASSATGSGELFF.

This chain uses TRBV5-5 with TRBJ2-7; D gene unclear. V lost 0 bases and J lost 3, with 13 bases in between. Germline V gene lookup returns CDR1 SGHKS and CDR2 YYEKEE (reference sequence). CDR3 length: 15 amino acids. Written as DNA, the CDR3 is TGTGCCAGCAGCTTGGACCCCCTCGAGGACTACGAGCAGTACTTC. As protein: CASSLDPLEDYEQYF.

The rearrangement uses TRBV18 and TRBJ2-7; 13 bases are a match to TRBD2. Germline CDR1 and CDR2: KGHSH and LQKENI. The CDR3 is 16 residues long. V was clipped by 6 bases and J by 0 bases; unmatched bases: 5. The CDR3 here is CASSLRTSGSSYEQYF. CDR3 sequence (DNA): TGTGCCAGCTCCCTCAGGACTAGCGGGAGCTCCTACGAGCAGTACTTC.

This chain links TRBV6-5 with TRBJ1-2; D possibly corresponds to TRBD1 (6 bases). The V and J ends lost 3 bases and 8 bases respectively, with 10 bases between them. Germline CDR1 is MNHEY and CDR2 is SVGAGI. There are 12 residues in the CDR3. The chain's CDR3 is CASSYSDRGYTF. The DNA for the CDR3 is TGTGCCAGCAGTTATTCTGACAGGGGCTACACCTTC.